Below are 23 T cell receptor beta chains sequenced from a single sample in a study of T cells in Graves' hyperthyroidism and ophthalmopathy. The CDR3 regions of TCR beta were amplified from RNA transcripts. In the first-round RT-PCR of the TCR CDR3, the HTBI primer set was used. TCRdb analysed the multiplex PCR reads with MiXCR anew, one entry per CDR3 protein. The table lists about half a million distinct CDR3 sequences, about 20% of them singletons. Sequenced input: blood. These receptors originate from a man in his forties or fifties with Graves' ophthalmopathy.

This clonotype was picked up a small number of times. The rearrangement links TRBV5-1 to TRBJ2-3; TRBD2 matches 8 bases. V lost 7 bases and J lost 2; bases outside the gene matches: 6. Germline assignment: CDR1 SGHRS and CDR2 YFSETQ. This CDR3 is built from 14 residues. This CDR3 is CASYSGAYTDTQYF. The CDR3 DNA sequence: TGCGCCAGCTATAGCGGGGCCTACACAGATACGCAGTATTTT.

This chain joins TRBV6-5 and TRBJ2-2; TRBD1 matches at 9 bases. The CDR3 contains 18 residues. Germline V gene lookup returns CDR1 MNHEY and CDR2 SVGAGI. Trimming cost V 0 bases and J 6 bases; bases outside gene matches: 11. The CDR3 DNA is TGTGCCAGCAGTTACTCATCGGTGAACAGGGGGCGCGCCGGGGAGCTGTTTTTT. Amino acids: CASSYSSVNRGRAGELFF.

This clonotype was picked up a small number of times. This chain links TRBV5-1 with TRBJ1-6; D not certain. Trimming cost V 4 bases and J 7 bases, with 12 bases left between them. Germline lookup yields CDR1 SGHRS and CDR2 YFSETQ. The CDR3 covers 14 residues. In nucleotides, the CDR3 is TGCGCCAGCAGCAGGACTAGAGGGAATTCACCCCTCCACTTT. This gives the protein CASSRTRGNSPLHF.

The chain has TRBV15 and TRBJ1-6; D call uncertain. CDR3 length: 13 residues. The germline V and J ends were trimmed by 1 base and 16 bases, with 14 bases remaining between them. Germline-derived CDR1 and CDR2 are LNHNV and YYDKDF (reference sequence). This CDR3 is CATSRVGLLRLHF. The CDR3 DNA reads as TGTGCCACCAGCAGAGTCGGGCTTTTGCGGCTCCACTTT.

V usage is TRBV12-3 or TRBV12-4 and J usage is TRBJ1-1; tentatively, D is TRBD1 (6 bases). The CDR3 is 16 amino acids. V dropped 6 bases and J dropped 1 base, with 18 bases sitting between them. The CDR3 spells CASSRRGGTGNTEAFF. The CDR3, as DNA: TGTGCCAGCAGCCGAAGGGGGGGTACAGGGAACACTGAAGCTTTCTTT.

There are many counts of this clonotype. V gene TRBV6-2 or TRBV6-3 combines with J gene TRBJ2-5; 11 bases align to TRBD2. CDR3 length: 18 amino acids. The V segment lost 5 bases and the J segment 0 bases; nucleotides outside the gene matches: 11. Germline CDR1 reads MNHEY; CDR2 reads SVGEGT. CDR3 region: CASSLTYRLAGYQETQYF. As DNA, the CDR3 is TGTGCCAGCAGTCTCACTTACCGACTAGCGGGGTACCAAGAGACCCAGTACTTC.

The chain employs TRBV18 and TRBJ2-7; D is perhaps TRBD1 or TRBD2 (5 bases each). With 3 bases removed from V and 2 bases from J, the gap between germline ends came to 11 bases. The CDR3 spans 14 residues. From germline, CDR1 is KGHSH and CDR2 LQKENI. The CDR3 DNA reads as TGTGCCAGCTCACCTCGGGACGGGGCCTACGAGCAGTACTTC. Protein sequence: CASSPRDGAYEQYF. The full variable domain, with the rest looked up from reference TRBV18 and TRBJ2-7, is NAGVMQNPRHLVRRRGQEARLRCSPMKGHSHVYWYRQLPEEGLKFMVYLQKENIIDESGMPKERFSAEFPKEGPSILRIQQVVRGDSAAYFCASSPRDGAYEQYFGPGTRLTVT.

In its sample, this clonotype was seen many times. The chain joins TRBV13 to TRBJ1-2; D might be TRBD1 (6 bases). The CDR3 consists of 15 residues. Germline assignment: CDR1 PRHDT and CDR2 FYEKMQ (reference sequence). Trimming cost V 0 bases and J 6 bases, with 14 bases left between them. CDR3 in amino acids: CASSLGVQGNDGYTF. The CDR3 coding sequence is TGTGCCAGCAGCTTAGGGGTACAGGGTAATGATGGCTACACCTTC.

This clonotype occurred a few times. The CDR3: CAWSRTGGLATQYF. CDR3 DNA sequence: TGTGCCTGGAGTCGAACAGGGGGCTTAGCGACCCAGTACTTC. This chain links TRBV30 with TRBJ2-5; 9 nucleotides align to TRBD1. J was trimmed by 7 bases and V by 2 bases; bases with no gene match: 8. CDR1 GTSNPN and CDR2 SVGIG come from the germline V gene (reference sequence). This CDR3 comprises 14 residues.

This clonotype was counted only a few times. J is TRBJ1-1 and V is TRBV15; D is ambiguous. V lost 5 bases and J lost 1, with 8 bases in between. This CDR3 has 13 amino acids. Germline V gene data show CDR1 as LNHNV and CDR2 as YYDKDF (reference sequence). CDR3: CATSSIGNTEAFF. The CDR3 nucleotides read TGTGCCACCAGCTCCATCGGGAACACTGAAGCTTTCTTT.

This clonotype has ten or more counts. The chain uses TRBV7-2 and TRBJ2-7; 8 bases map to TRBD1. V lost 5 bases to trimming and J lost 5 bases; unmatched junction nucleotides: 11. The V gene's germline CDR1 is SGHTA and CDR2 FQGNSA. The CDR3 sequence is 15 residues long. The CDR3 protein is CASSPKTGVENEQYF. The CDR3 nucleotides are TGTGCCAGCAGCCCCAAGACAGGGGTGGAAAACGAGCAGTACTTC.

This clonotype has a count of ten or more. The CDR3 region is CASSFSRGTYEQYF. The CDR3 DNA is TGTGCCAGCAGCTTCTCGCGGGGCACCTACGAGCAGTACTTC. The chain is built from TRBV7-2 and TRBJ2-7; perhaps TRBD2 as D (6 bases). The CDR3 is made up of 14 amino acids. Germline V gives CDR1 SGHTA, CDR2 FQGNSA. V shed 3 bases and J shed 2 bases, with 11 bases lying between them. Variable domain in full (rest from reference TRBV7-2 and TRBJ2-7): GAGVSQSPSNKVTEKGKDVELRCDPISGHTALYWYRQSLGQGLEFLIYFQGNSAPDKSGLPSDRFSAERTGGSVSTLTIQRTQQEDSAVYLCASSFSRGTYEQYFGPGTRLTVT.

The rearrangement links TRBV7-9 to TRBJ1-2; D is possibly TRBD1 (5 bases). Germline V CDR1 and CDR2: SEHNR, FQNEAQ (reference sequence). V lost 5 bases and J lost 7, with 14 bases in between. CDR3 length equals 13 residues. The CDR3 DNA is TGTGCCAGCAGCGCCAACTTGGGGGGTGGCTACACCTTC. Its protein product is CASSANLGGGYTF.

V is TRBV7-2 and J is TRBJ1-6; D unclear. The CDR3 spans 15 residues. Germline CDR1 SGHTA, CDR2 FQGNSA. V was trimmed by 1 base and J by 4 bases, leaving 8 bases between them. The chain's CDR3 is CASSLDGFYNSPLHF. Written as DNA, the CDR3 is TGTGCCAGCAGCTTAGACGGTTTTTATAATTCACCCCTCCACTTT.

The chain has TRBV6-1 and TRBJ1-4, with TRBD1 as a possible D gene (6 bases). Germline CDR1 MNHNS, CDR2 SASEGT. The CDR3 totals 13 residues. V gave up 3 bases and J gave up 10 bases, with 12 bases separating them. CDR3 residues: CASSDWGGGKLFF. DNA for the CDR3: TGTGCCAGCAGTGACTGGGGGGGCGGAAAACTGTTTTTT.

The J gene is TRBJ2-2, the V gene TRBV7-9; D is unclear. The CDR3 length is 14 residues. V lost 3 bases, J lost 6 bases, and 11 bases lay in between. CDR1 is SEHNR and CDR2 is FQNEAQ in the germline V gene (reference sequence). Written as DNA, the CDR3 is TGTGCCAGCAGCTTTCCCGTTCAGGCCGGGGAGCTGTTTTTT. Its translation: CASSFPVQAGELFF.

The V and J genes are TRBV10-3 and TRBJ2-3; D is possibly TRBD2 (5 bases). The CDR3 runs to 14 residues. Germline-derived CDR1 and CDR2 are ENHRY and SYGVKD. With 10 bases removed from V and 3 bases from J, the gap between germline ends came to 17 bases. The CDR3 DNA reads TGTGCCACGACTCGGGGTCTAGTTACAGATACGCAGTATTTT. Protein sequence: CATTRGLVTDTQYF.

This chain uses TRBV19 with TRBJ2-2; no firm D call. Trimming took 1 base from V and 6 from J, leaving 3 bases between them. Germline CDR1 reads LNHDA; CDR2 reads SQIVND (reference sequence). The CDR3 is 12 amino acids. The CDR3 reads CASSIGSGELFF. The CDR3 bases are TGTGCCAGTAGTATAGGGTCCGGGGAGCTGTTTTTT.

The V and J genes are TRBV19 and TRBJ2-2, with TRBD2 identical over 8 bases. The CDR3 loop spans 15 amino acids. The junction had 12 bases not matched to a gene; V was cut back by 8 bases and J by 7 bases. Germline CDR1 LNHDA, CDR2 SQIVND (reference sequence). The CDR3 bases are TGTGCCAGTCCCCCCGGGGGGGGTATTGGCGGGGAGCTGTTTTTT. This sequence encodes CASPPGGGIGGELFF.

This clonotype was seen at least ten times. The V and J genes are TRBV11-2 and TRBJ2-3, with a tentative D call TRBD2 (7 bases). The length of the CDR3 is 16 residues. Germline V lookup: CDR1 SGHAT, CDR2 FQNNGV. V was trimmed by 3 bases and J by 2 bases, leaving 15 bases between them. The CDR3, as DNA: TGTGCCAGCAGCTTGAATGCGGGGGCACACACAGATACGCAGTATTTT. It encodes CASSLNAGAHTDTQYF.

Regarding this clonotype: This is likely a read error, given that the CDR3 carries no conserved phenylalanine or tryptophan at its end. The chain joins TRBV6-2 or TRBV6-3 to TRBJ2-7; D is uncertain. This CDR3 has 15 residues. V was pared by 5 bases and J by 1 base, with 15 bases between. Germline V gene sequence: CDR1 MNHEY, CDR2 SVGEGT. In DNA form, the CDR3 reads TGTGCCAGCAGTCACCTTACTACTCAATCCTACGAGCAGTACTTA. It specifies CASSHLTTQSYEQYL.

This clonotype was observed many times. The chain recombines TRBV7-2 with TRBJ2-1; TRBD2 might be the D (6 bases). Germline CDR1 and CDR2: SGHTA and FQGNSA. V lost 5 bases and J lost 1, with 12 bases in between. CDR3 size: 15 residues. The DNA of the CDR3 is TGTGCCAGCAGCCCTGGAGGGAGATCCTACAATGAGCAGTTCTTC. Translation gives CASSPGGRSYNEQFF.

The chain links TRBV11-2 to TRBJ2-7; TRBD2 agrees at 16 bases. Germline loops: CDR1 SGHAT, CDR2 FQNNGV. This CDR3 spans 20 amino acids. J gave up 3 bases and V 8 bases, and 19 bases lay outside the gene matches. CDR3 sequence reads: CASGYPPTGTSGRGNYEQYF. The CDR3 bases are TGTGCCAGCGGATACCCCCCTACCGGGACTAGCGGGAGGGGGAACTACGAGCAGTACTTC.